These 28 T cell receptor beta chains came from one sample sequenced in a study of T-cell reconstitution after alpha-beta-depleted transplantation in children. Researchers prepared the TCRbeta library using unique molecular identifiers, the study reports. TCRdb used MiXCR to reprocess the PCR reads, holding one entry per CDR3 protein. The table includes about 540,000 distinct CDR3 sequences, about 17% detected once. The sequences come from PBMCs from the stem cell graft donor, collected from the stem cell graft. The receptors come from a human donor who donated a stem cell graft to a child with acute lymphoblastic leukemia.

The chain uses TRBV29-1 and TRBJ1-2; 9 positions agree with TRBD1. CDR1 SQVTM and CDR2 ANQGSEA come from the germline V gene. There are 12 residues in the CDR3. Germline trimming cut 6 bases from V and 8 bases from J; bases unmatched to any gene: 7. CDR3 nucleotide sequence: TGCAGCGTCCCCGGGACAGGGAACGGCTACACCTTC. Protein: CSVPGTGNGYTF.

This clonotype was seen a handful of times. The chain links TRBV20-1 to TRBJ2-1; D unclear. With 0 bases removed from V and 4 bases from J, the gap between germline ends came to 10 bases. CDR1 is DFQATT, CDR2 SNEGSKA, per germline (reference sequence). CDR3 size: 14 residues. The CDR3 loop reads CSARDRRLYNEQFF. In DNA, the CDR3 is TGCAGTGCTAGAGATAGGCGGCTGTACAATGAGCAGTTCTTC.

This rearrangement joins TRBV12-3 or TRBV12-4 to TRBJ2-7, with D perhaps TRBD2 (5 bases). V was pared by 5 bases and J by 2 bases, with 16 bases between. The CDR3 is 15 residues long. In DNA, the CDR3 is TGTGCCAGCAGTCCTCTTCCCGAGCGGCCCTACGAGCAGTACTTC. It specifies CASSPLPERPYEQYF.

This clonotype appeared a few times. The genes are TRBV5-5 and TRBJ2-7; a weak D match, TRBD2 (6 bases). This CDR3 contains 14 residues. Germline CDR1 is SGHKS and CDR2 is YYEKEE (reference sequence). V lost 0 bases and J lost 3, with 10 bases in between. DNA for the CDR3: TGTGCCAGCAGCTTGGGGGCGGAGGGCTACGAGCAGTACTTC. Its protein product is CASSLGAEGYEQYF.

There are many counts of this clonotype. The rearrangement uses TRBV9 and TRBJ2-3; D gene unclear. This CDR3 has 12 residues. CDR1 SGDLS and CDR2 YYNGEE come from the germline V gene. Trimming stripped 0 bases from V and 5 bases from J, with 4 bases between. This CDR3 reads CASSVAEDTQYF. The CDR3 DNA is TGTGCCAGCAGCGTAGCCGAAGATACGCAGTATTTT.

V and J are TRBV7-3 and TRBJ2-2; D is uncertain. CDR3 size: 10 residues. Germline-derived CDR1 and CDR2 are SGHTA and FQGTGA. V was cut by 8 bases and J by 7 bases, with 5 bases left in between. This chain's CDR3 is CASWNGELFF. CDR3 DNA sequence: TGTGCCAGCTGGAACGGGGAGCTGTTTTTT.

In its sample, this clonotype was seen many times. The chain combines TRBV5-1 with TRBJ1-1, with D possibly matching TRBD1 (6 bases). CDR3 length: 14 amino acids. V was pared by 0 bases and J by 1 base, with 7 bases between. From germline, CDR1 is SGHRS and CDR2 YFSETQ. CDR3 in DNA: TGCGCCAGCAGCTTGGAACAGGGGAACACTGAAGCTTTCTTT. Residues: CASSLEQGNTEAFF.

The rearrangement links TRBV19 to TRBJ2-1; the D gene is possibly TRBD2 (6 bases). Germline V CDR1 and CDR2: LNHDA, SQIVND (reference sequence). V gave up 1 base and J gave up 2 bases, with 12 bases separating them. This CDR3 has 16 amino acids. The CDR3 coding sequence is TGTGCCAGTAGTATAGGCGGGAAGAGCCCCTACAATGAGCAGTTCTTC. As protein: CASSIGGKSPYNEQFF.

This clonotype was seen a handful of times. At one end the junction does not follow the germline gene, possibly because of a read error. This chain connects TRBV29-1 to TRBJ2-7; D may correspond to TRBD1 or TRBD2 (5 bases each). This CDR3 has 14 amino acids. Looked up from germline, CDR1 is SQVTM and CDR2 is ANQGSEA. In DNA, the CDR3 is TGCAGCGTTGCTTTGACCGGGACGACCTACGCGCAGTACTTC. Protein sequence: CSVALTGTTYAQYF.

Concerning this clonotype: A much larger clone is a single base away; this may be a read error. CDR3 region: CASSDVPGDHNEQFF. CDR3 nucleotides: TGTGCCAGCAGTGATGTCCCAGGGGACCACAATGAGCAGTTCTTC. V usage is TRBV6-4 and J usage is TRBJ2-1, with a tentative D call TRBD1 (6 bases). V was shortened by 3 bases and J by 5 bases, with 14 bases between the two germline ends. CDR1 and CDR2 (germline): MRHNA, SNTAGT. CDR3 size: 15 residues.

The chain combines TRBV7-8 with TRBJ1-2; D gene unclear. From germline, CDR1 is SGHVS and CDR2 FQNEAQ. The CDR3 extends over 14 amino acids. V lost 0 bases to trimming and J lost 1 base, with 6 bases between them. The CDR3 region is CASSLASLNYGYTF. CDR3 sequence (DNA): TGTGCCAGCAGCTTAGCCTCCCTTAACTATGGCTACACCTTC. Variable domain in full (rest from reference TRBV7-8 and TRBJ1-2): GAGVSQSPRYKVAKRGQDVALRCDPISGHVSLFWYQQALGQGPEFLTYFQNEAQLDKSGLPSDRFFAERPEGSVSTLKIQRTQQEDSAVYLCASSLASLNYGYTFGSGTRLTVV.

This rearrangement joins TRBV20-1 to TRBJ1-4, with 7 bases fitting TRBD1. The CDR3 totals 11 residues. Germline-derived CDR1 and CDR2 are DFQATT and SNEGSKA (reference sequence). The V segment lost 6 bases and the J segment 8 bases; nucleotides outside the gene matches: 3. The CDR3 region is CSADRDEKLFF. CDR3 in DNA: TGCAGTGCAGACAGGGACGAAAAACTGTTTTTT.

The J gene is TRBJ2-7, the V gene TRBV29-1, with D maybe TRBD1 (7 bases). The CDR3 has 13 amino acids. CDR1 is SQVTM, CDR2 ANQGSEA, per germline. V lost 4 bases to trimming and J lost 4 bases, with 14 bases between them. CDR3: CSVGGTVVYEQYF. CDR3 coding DNA: TGCAGCGTTGGCGGGACAGTGGTTTACGAGCAGTACTTC.

The chain carries TRBV27 and TRBJ1-5; 7 positions match TRBD1. This CDR3 contains 16 residues. V was clipped by 5 bases and J by 4 bases; unmatched bases: 11. From germline, CDR1 is MNHEY and CDR2 SMNVEV (reference sequence). This CDR3 reads CASSAFSTGNNQPQHF. The CDR3 coding sequence is TGTGCCAGCAGTGCTTTCTCGACAGGGAATAATCAGCCCCAGCATTTT.

This clonotype occurred once. The chain couples TRBV5-5 to TRBJ2-1; 12 nucleotides align to TRBD1. Trimming took 3 bases from V and 7 from J; bases not matched to a gene: 5. CDR1 and CDR2 from the germline V gene are SGHKS and YYEKEE (reference sequence). The CDR3 has 15 residues. The CDR3 loop is CASSWGQGAWNEQFF. CDR3 DNA: TGTGCCAGCAGCTGGGGACAGGGGGCCTGGAATGAGCAGTTCTTC. The full variable domain, rest sourced from reference TRBV5-5 and TRBJ2-1, is DAGVTQSPTHLIKTRGQQVTLRCSPISGHKSVSWYQQVLGQGPQFIFQYYEKEERGRGNFPDRFSARQFPNYSSELNVNALLLGDSALYLCASSWGQGAWNEQFFGPGTRLTVL.

The chain couples TRBV24-1 to TRBJ2-7; no clear D. The length of the CDR3 is 13 residues. With 1 base removed from V and 3 bases from J, the gap between germline ends came to 6 bases. The V gene's germline CDR1 is KGHDR and CDR2 SFDVKD. CDR3 DNA: TGTGCCACCAGTGATTTCGTTGGCTACGAGCAGTACTTC. It translates to CATSDFVGYEQYF.

This clonotype was counted between two and nine times. J is TRBJ1-4 and V is TRBV27, with 7 nucleotides matching TRBD1. Germline trimming cut 8 bases from V and 0 bases from J; bases unmatched to any gene: 6. The CDR3 length is 15 residues. Germline CDR1 and CDR2: MNHEY and SMNVEV (reference sequence). The CDR3 loop is CASGGQTTTNEKLFF. CDR3 bases: TGTGCCAGCGGGGGACAGACTACAACTAATGAAAAACTGTTTTTT.

The chain combines TRBV20-1 with TRBJ1-1; D is perhaps TRBD1 (6 bases). The CDR3 covers 13 residues. Germline assignment: CDR1 DFQATT and CDR2 SNEGSKA (reference sequence). The V end was cut by 6 bases, the J end by 6 bases, with 17 bases between. The CDR3 here is CSAKQGNWAEAFF. CDR3 in DNA: TGCAGTGCCAAACAGGGAAATTGGGCTGAAGCTTTCTTT.

This clonotype was detected a few times. CDR3 protein: CAISASTSNIYEQYF. CDR3 DNA sequence: TGTGCCATCAGTGCCTCGACTAGTAACATCTACGAGCAGTACTTC. V is TRBV10-3 and J is TRBJ2-7, with D possibly being TRBD2 (6 bases). Germline CDR1 ENHRY, CDR2 SYGVKD. This CDR3 comprises 15 residues. V was pared by 4 bases and J by 3 bases, with 16 bases between.

CDR3 nucleotide sequence: TGCGCCAGCAGCTTGTCCAGGGGATCGCGCGAGCAGTACTTC. This codes for CASSLSRGSREQYF. The chain combines TRBV5-1 with TRBJ2-7, with D tentatively TRBD1 (6 bases). The V gene lost 1 base and the J gene lost 6 bases, with 14 bases spanning the gap. CDR3 length: 14 residues. The germline V gene encodes CDR1 SGHRS and CDR2 YFSETQ.

The chain joins TRBV9 to TRBJ2-7; 10 positions agree with TRBD2. Germline V gene lookup returns CDR1 SGDLS and CDR2 YYNGEE. Losses at the gene ends were 6 bases for V and 4 bases for J; bases not matched to a gene: 10. This CDR3 comprises 15 residues. Here the CDR3 reads CASKIRLAGVYEQYF. The CDR3 coding sequence is TGTGCCAGCAAAATCAGGCTAGCGGGAGTGTACGAGCAGTACTTC.

The chain is built from TRBV6-5 and TRBJ2-2, with 15 bases fitting TRBD2. Trimming removed 4 bases from V and 6 bases from J; junction bases left unmatched: 9. Germline assignment: CDR1 MNHEY and CDR2 SVGAGI. The CDR3 runs 18 residues. The CDR3 coding sequence is TGTGCCAGCAGTTTGGGACTAGCGGGAGGACCGGGGGCCGGGGAGCTGTTTTTT. Translating it yields CASSLGLAGGPGAGELFF.

V is TRBV12-2 and J is TRBJ2-2; the table's D call, TRBD1, was not checked against the DNA. TRBV12-2 is a recognized pseudogene. This CDR3 region has 17 residues. In DNA, the CDR3 is TGTGCAAGTCGCTTGCCAGGGGGCACGGCGAACACCGGGGAGCTGTTTTTT. Its protein product is CASRLPGGTANTGELFF.

This chain joins TRBV20-1 and TRBJ2-3; TRBD1 matches 10 bases. The V and J ends lost 0 bases and 4 bases, in that order; junction bases with no gene match: 1. Germline CDR1 DFQATT, CDR2 SNEGSKA (reference sequence). The CDR3 covers 14 residues. The CDR3 bases are TGCAGTGCTAGAGATGGGACAGGGGCAGATACGCAGTATTTT. Its translation: CSARDGTGADTQYF.

V gene TRBV6-1 combines with J gene TRBJ2-7, with 14 bases identical to TRBD2. V was pared by 3 bases and J by 6 bases, with 4 bases of the junction left unmatched. The germline V gene encodes CDR1 MNHNS and CDR2 SASEGT. This CDR3 has 15 residues. CDR3 sequence reads: CASSDRLAGGAEQYF. DNA for the CDR3: TGTGCCAGCAGTGACCGACTAGCGGGAGGGGCCGAGCAGTACTTC.

The rearrangement uses TRBV7-2 and TRBJ2-1, with a possible D match to TRBD2 (6 bases). Germline V CDR1 and CDR2: SGHTA, FQGNSA. The CDR3 covers 11 residues. V lost 6 bases and J lost 10, with 10 bases in between. CDR3 nucleotides: TGTGCCAGCAGTAATAGCGGAGAGCAGTTCTTC. This sequence encodes CASSNSGEQFF. The variable domain in full, completed from reference TRBV7-2 and TRBJ2-1, reads GAGVSQSPSNKVTEKGKDVELRCDPISGHTALYWYRQSLGQGLEFLIYFQGNSAPDKSGLPSDRFSAERTGGSVSTLTIQRTQQEDSAVYLCASSNSGEQFFGPGTRLTVL.

The gene calls are TRBV7-9 and TRBJ2-4, with TRBD2 matching over 7 bases. The CDR3 spans 14 residues. With 4 bases clipped from V and 2 bases from J, the junction kept 2 bases outside the gene matches. Per the germline V gene, CDR1 is SEHNR and CDR2 is FQNEAQ (reference sequence). The CDR3 loop reads CASSSGGTKNIQYF. In DNA form, the CDR3 reads TGTGCCAGCAGCTCCGGGGGGACCAAAAACATTCAGTACTTC.

The V call is TRBV29-1, the J call TRBJ2-2, with 10 bases fitting TRBD2. This CDR3 region has 14 residues. Looked up from germline, CDR1 is SQVTM and CDR2 is ANQGSEA. The V and J ends lost 5 bases and 7 bases, in that order; junction bases with no gene match: 7. The CDR3 reads CSVWLAGVGGELFF. CDR3 DNA sequence: TGCAGCGTTTGGCTAGCGGGAGTGGGCGGGGAGCTGTTTTTT.